The 16 T cell receptor beta chains presented below share a single source sample, sequenced in a study of cytomegalovirus exposure and HLA in healthy donors. This PCR relied on a set of 60 Vbeta primers and 13 Jbeta primers. The method was immunoSEQ multiplex PCR; TCRdb's version includes in-frame clones alone and lacks a portion of them. The sample records some 98,000 clones, 76% being singletons. Sequencing was done on a sample of PBMCs. The receptors come from a man aged 35-49 years in good health and CMV-seronegative.

The gene calls are TRBV4-1 and TRBJ2-6; D gene uncertain. V lost 0 bases and J lost 0, with 6 bases in between. CDR1 is MGHRA and CDR2 is YSYEKL in the germline V gene. This CDR3 has 16 amino acids. The CDR3 DNA sequence: TGCGCCAGCAGCCAAGATCTTAGCTCTGGGGCCAACGTCCTGACTTTC. It specifies CASSQDLSSGANVLTF.

This clone was counted a single time. This chain joins TRBV6-5 and TRBJ2-1; tentatively, D is TRBD1 (6 bases). V shed 6 bases and J shed 0 bases, with 12 bases lying between them. The length of the CDR3 is 15 residues. CDR1 is MNHEY, CDR2 SVGAGI, per germline. The CDR3 DNA sequence: TGTGCCAGCAGCCTAGTGGGGGCCTCCTACAATGAGCAGTTCTTC. As protein: CASSLVGASYNEQFF.

The chain joins TRBV9 to TRBJ2-1; the D gene is possibly TRBD1 (6 bases). The length of the CDR3 is 15 residues. Germline CDR1 reads SGDLS; CDR2 reads YYNGEE. The germline V and J ends were trimmed by 0 bases and 10 bases, with 17 bases remaining between them. The CDR3 loop reads CASSVGQGSDGEQFF. The CDR3 region has the DNA TGTGCCAGCAGCGTAGGGCAGGGGTCTGACGGGGAGCAGTTCTTC.

The gene calls are TRBV4-1 and TRBJ2-7; possibly TRBD2 for D (5 bases). The ends were cut back, 0 bases at V and 7 bases at J, with 13 bases in the middle. Germline-derived CDR1 and CDR2 are MGHRA and YSYEKL. The CDR3 covers 14 residues. CDR3 coding DNA: TGCGCCAGCAGCCAAGACGGACTCGGTGTGGAGCAGTACTTC. It translates to CASSQDGLGVEQYF.

The V call is TRBV6-1, the J call TRBJ1-4; possible D gene TRBD1, 5 bases. V gave up 0 bases and J gave up 10 bases, with 15 bases separating them. The CDR3 spans 15 residues. Germline V gene lookup returns CDR1 MNHNS and CDR2 SASEGT. CDR3 sequence: CASSEAVREFGKLFF. Written as DNA, the CDR3 is TGTGCCAGCAGTGAAGCGGTCAGGGAATTTGGAAAACTGTTTTTT.

The chain carries TRBV6-5 and TRBJ2-1; tentatively, D is TRBD2 (7 bases). The V end was cut by 0 bases, the J end by 9 bases, with 15 bases between. Per the germline V gene, CDR1 is MNHEY and CDR2 is SVGAGI. The CDR3 has 15 residues. CDR3 bases: TGTGCCAGCAGTTACTCGGGGGGGCTTAGTCCTGAGCAGTTCTTC. It is translated as CASSYSGGLSPEQFF.

The chain carries TRBV15 and TRBJ1-5; a possible D gene is TRBD1 (5 bases). The CDR3 runs to 16 residues. The V gene lost 0 bases and the J gene lost 2 bases, with 11 bases spanning the gap. Germline CDR1 is LNHNV and CDR2 is YYDKDF (reference sequence). This CDR3 reads CATSREKRGGNQPQHF. The DNA of the CDR3 is TGTGCCACCAGCAGAGAGAAAAGGGGCGGCAATCAGCCCCAGCATTTT.

J is TRBJ2-1 and V is TRBV7-9, with TRBD2 matching 9 bases. The germline V gene encodes CDR1 SEHNR and CDR2 FQNEAQ (reference sequence). CDR3 length equals 17 residues. Trimming cost V 2 bases and J 2 bases; bases outside gene matches: 7. CDR3 loop: CASSLMESGRTYNEQFF. The CDR3, as DNA: TGTGCCAGCAGCTTAATGGAGAGCGGGAGGACCTACAATGAGCAGTTCTTC.

V usage is TRBV6-5 and J usage is TRBJ2-7, with 9 positions matching TRBD1. The CDR3 runs to 14 residues. From germline, CDR1 is MNHEY and CDR2 SVGAGI. Trimming cost V 6 bases and J 1 base; bases outside gene matches: 4. This CDR3 is CASSPGTGSYEQYF. CDR3 in DNA: TGTGCCAGCAGCCCCGGGACAGGGTCCTACGAGCAGTACTTC.

This clone occurred a few times. This chain connects TRBV6-4 to TRBJ1-2; TRBD1 might be the D (6 bases). Germline V gives CDR1 MRHNA, CDR2 SNTAGT. This CDR3 spans 14 amino acids. Trimming shortened V by 6 bases and J by 2 bases, and 13 bases separated the two germline ends. CDR3 loop: CASRRTAYNYGYTF. CDR3 coding DNA: TGTGCCAGCAGACGGACAGCATACAACTATGGCTACACCTTC.

The genes are TRBV5-6 and TRBJ1-2, with a weak D call TRBD1 (6 bases). Deletions cut 4 bases from V and 4 bases from J, with 14 bases between. Germline V gives CDR1 SGHDT, CDR2 YYEEEE. This CDR3 region has 14 residues. CDR3 protein: CASSQGQFSYGYTF. The CDR3 nucleotides read TGTGCCAGCAGCCAAGGACAGTTCAGCTATGGCTACACCTTC.

This chain links TRBV7-9 with TRBJ1-2; TRBD1 agrees at 12 bases. CDR3 length equals 16 residues. CDR1 and CDR2 from the germline V gene are SEHNR and FQNEAQ (reference sequence). V was clipped by 4 bases and J by 7 bases; unmatched bases: 10. CDR3 protein: CASSSGTGGLLSGYTF. DNA for the CDR3: TGTGCCAGCAGCTCCGGGACAGGGGGCCTGTTGAGTGGCTACACCTTC.

A note on this clone: One end of the junction fails to match germline, which may point to a read error. The CDR3 DNA reads TGTGCCTTCAGACAGGGGGAAAATTCACCCCTCCACTTT. Protein product: CAFRQGENSPLHF. The chain carries TRBV10-3 and TRBJ1-6; TRBD1 aligns across 9 bases. CDR1 ENHRY and CDR2 SYGVKD come from the germline V gene. The CDR3 has 13 residues.

The gene calls are TRBV28 and TRBJ2-5; tentative D call: TRBD1 (5 bases). Trimming pared 1 base from V and 4 bases from J, leaving 13 bases between. CDR3 length equals 15 residues. CDR1 MDHEN and CDR2 SYDVKM come from the germline V gene. CDR3 nucleotides: TGTGCCAGCAGTTTATTGGGGCAGGGTGGAGAGACCCAGTACTTC. Protein product: CASSLLGQGGETQYF.

This clone appeared a few times. The gene calls are TRBV6-5 and TRBJ1-2; TRBD1 aligns across 12 bases. The germline V gene has CDR1 MNHEY and CDR2 SVGAGI. The CDR3 sequence is 15 residues long. Germline trimming cut 0 bases from V and 8 bases from J; bases unmatched to any gene: 4. This CDR3 reads CASSYSPGQGAGYTF. The DNA of the CDR3 is TGTGCCAGCAGTTACTCGCCGGGACAGGGGGCCGGCTACACCTTC.

The count of this clone is one. The chain joins TRBV11-2 to TRBJ1-1, with TRBD1 as a possible D gene (5 bases). The length of the CDR3 is 15 residues. Looked up from germline, CDR1 is SGHAT and CDR2 is FQNNGV. V was clipped by 1 base and J by 4 bases, with 13 bases between them. Here the CDR3 reads CASSLVPGIGTEAFF. CDR3 in DNA: TGTGCCAGCAGCTTAGTCCCAGGGATAGGCACTGAAGCTTTCTTT.